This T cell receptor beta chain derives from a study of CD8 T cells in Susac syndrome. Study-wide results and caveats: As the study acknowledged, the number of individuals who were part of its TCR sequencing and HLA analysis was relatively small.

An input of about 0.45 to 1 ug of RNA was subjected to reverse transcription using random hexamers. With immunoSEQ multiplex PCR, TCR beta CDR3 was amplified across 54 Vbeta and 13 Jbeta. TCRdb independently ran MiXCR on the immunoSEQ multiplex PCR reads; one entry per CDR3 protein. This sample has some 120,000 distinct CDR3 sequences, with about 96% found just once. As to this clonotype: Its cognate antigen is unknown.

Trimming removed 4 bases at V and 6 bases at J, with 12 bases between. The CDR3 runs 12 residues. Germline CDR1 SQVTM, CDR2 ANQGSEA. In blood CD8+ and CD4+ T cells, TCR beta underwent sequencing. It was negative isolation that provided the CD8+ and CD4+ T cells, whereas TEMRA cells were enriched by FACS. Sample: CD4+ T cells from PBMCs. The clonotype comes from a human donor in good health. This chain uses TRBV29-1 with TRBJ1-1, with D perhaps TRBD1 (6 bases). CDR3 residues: CSVAIYRAEAFF. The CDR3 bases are TGCAGCGTTGCCATTTACAGGGCTGAAGCTTTCTTT.